Given below is one TCR beta chain in context. Antigen unknown. These data come from a study of cytomegalovirus exposure and HLA in healthy donors. Looking at the study overall: As an earlier analysis found, roughly 180 million T cells yielded approximately 110 million unique TCR beta sequences.

General study findings and limits: Most TCR sequences proved rare, with some public TCRs found in many donors.

The PCR used 60 Vbeta and 13 Jbeta primers. Only in-frame clones appear in the TCRdb table, and some are missing; sequencing was by immunoSEQ multiplex PCR. The repertoire has tens of thousands of clones, just over 70% of them found once; the top ten carry around 4.7%. This TCR was sampled from a man between 60 and 75 years old in good health and CMV-seropositive. The sample taken for sequencing was PBMCs.

The CDR3 nucleotides are TGTGCCAGCAGCTTGGCACTAGCGGGGGACAATGAGCAGTTCTTC. Amino acid sequence: CASSLALAGDNEQFF. The chain carries TRBV5-4 and TRBJ2-1, with 11 bases aligning to TRBD2. In germline, CDR1 is SGHNT, CDR2 YYREEE (reference sequence). CDR3 length: 15 amino acids. With V trimmed by 0 bases and J by 5 bases, 1 base remained unmatched.